These 25 T cell receptor beta chains came from one sample sequenced in a study of glioma-infiltrating T cells. TCR alpha and beta CDR3 regions were amplified from RNA using iRepertoire nested multiplex PCR. TCRdb recomputed calls from the multiplex PCR reads with MiXCR, one row per CDR3 protein. In the table there are about 400,000 distinct CDR3 sequences, 35% to 45% of which are singletons. The material sequenced was glioma tissue, nonneoplastic brain tissue, or PBMCs (not recorded which). These receptors came from a human donor with low-grade glioma or glioblastoma, undergoing nonglioma brain surgery, or in good health (not recorded which).

The genes are TRBV6-5 and TRBJ1-5; D is perhaps TRBD1 (5 bases). This CDR3 contains 13 residues. The germline V gene encodes CDR1 MNHEY and CDR2 SVGAGI. V was clipped by 2 bases and J by 4 bases, with 6 bases between them. CDR3 residues: CASSYGGNQPQHF. The CDR3 DNA reads as TGTGCCAGCAGTTACGGGGGAAATCAGCCCCAGCATTTT.

This clonotype has more than one count but fewer than ten. CDR3 sequence (DNA): TGCAGCGTTGACTCGGGGGGCCCGAACACTGAAGCTTTCTTT. Its translation: CSVDSGGPNTEAFF. This chain connects TRBV29-1 to TRBJ1-1, with D possibly matching TRBD1 (6 bases). Looked up from germline, CDR1 is SQVTM and CDR2 is ANQGSEA. The CDR3 sequence is 14 residues long. V was trimmed by 3 bases and J by 1 base, leaving 12 bases between them. The full variable domain, in which reference TRBV29-1 and TRBJ1-1 provide the parts outside the CDR3, is SAVISQKPSRDICQRGTSLTIQCQVDSQVTMMFWYRQQPGQSLTLIATANQGSEATYESGFVIDKFPISRPNLTFSTLTVSNMSPEDSSIYLCSVDSGGPNTEAFFGQGTRLTVV.

This sequence joins TRBV19 and TRBJ2-7, with 7 bases that match TRBD1. This CDR3 has 16 amino acids. CDR1 and CDR2 (germline): LNHDA, SQIVND (reference sequence). The ends lost 3 bases at V and 6 bases at J; junction bases unmatched: 14. The CDR3 is CASSIRSSGGLFEQYF. CDR3 nucleotide sequence: TGTGCCAGTAGTATTAGATCGTCAGGGGGTCTCTTCGAGCAGTACTTC.

This clonotype was seen only a few times. The V and J genes are TRBV7-2 and TRBJ1-1, with D tentatively TRBD1 (5 bases). The V gene's germline CDR1 is SGHTA and CDR2 FQGNSA. Trimming removed 5 bases at V and 0 bases at J, with 13 bases between. The CDR3 length is 15 residues. The CDR3 is CASSNRDPLNTEAFF. The CDR3 nucleotides are TGTGCCAGCAGCAACCGGGACCCGCTGAACACTGAAGCTTTCTTT.

This clonotype has at least ten counts. The chain joins TRBV20-1 to TRBJ1-1, with no clear D. This CDR3 has 12 amino acids. CDR1 is DFQATT and CDR2 is SNEGSKA in the germline V gene (reference sequence). Trimming shortened V by 4 bases and J by 1 base, and 7 bases separated the two germline ends. CDR3 DNA sequence: TGCAGTGCTAACAGTGGGAACACTGAAGCTTTCTTT. This gives the protein CSANSGNTEAFF.

With respect to this clonotype: Being one base from a much bigger clone, this may be a read error. The rearrangement joins TRBV28 to TRBJ2-7, with D perhaps TRBD2 (6 bases). The CDR3 runs to 16 residues. In germline, CDR1 is MDHEN, CDR2 SYDVKM. CDR3 DNA: TGTGCCAGAAGTTTACCCGGGAGCCGGGAGTCCCACGAGCAGTACTTC. Encoded protein: CARSLPGSRESHEQYF.

On this clonotype: A much larger clone sits a single nucleotide away, making a read error possible. No conserved phenylalanine or tryptophan ends this CDR3, so it is likely a read error. The V and J genes are TRBV7-3 and TRBJ2-3; a weak D match, TRBD2 (6 bases). V was pared by 3 bases and J by 1 base, with 20 bases between. CDR1 and CDR2 from the germline V gene are SGHTA and FQGTGA. The CDR3 runs to 18 residues. The CDR3 DNA sequence: TGTGCCAGCAGCTTGATTTGGTATCGGGAGCGTCGCACAGATACGCAGTATTCT. Encoded protein: CASSLIWYRERRTDTQYS.

The chain uses TRBV28 and TRBJ2-7, with D perhaps TRBD1 (6 bases). Germline loops: CDR1 MDHEN, CDR2 SYDVKM. V dropped 2 bases and J dropped 6 bases, with 11 bases sitting between them. This CDR3 is built from 13 residues. The CDR3 sequence is CASSLLGAGEQYF. The CDR3 nucleotides read TGTGCCAGCAGTTTACTGGGGGCCGGCGAGCAGTACTTC. Looking up the rest from reference TRBV28 and TRBJ2-7 gives the full variable domain: DVKVTQSSRYLVKRTGEKVFLECVQDMDHENMFWYRQDPGLGLRLIYFSYDVKMKEKGDIPEGYSVSREKKERFSLILESASTNQTSMYLCASSLLGAGEQYFGPGTRLTVT.

To note about this clonotype: A much larger clone sits a single nucleotide away, making a read error possible. The gene calls are TRBV7-2 and TRBJ2-1; 8 bases fit TRBD2. CDR3 length: 14 amino acids. CDR1 and CDR2 from the germline V gene are SGHTA and FQGNSA. CDR3 residues: CASSPVDSGTERFF. The CDR3 nucleotides read TGTGCCAGCAGCCCGGTCGATAGCGGGACTGAGCGGTTCTTC.

This chain links TRBV7-2 with TRBJ2-5, with TRBD1 matching 11 bases. Germline loops: CDR1 SGHTA, CDR2 FQGNSA. Trimming removed 6 bases from V and 5 bases from J; junction bases left unmatched: 11. CDR3 length: 16 amino acids. CDR3 protein: CASRPKGQGALETQYF. As DNA, the CDR3 is TGTGCCAGCAGACCCAAAGGACAGGGGGCTCTGGAGACCCAGTACTTC.

V usage is TRBV29-1 and J usage is TRBJ2-7; 12 bases fit TRBD2. V gave up 7 bases and J gave up 0 bases; unmatched junction bases: 13. The length of the CDR3 is 17 residues. Germline V CDR1 and CDR2: SQVTM, ANQGSEA. CDR3 sequence: CSGGGWTSGASSYEQYF. CDR3 in DNA: TGCAGCGGAGGGGGGTGGACTAGCGGGGCCAGCTCCTACGAGCAGTACTTC.

This clonotype appeared a few times. This chain links TRBV4-1 with TRBJ2-1; 9 nucleotides match TRBD1. Losses at the gene ends were 0 bases for V and 4 bases for J; bases not matched to a gene: 1. The CDR3 spans 15 residues. The germline gives CDR1 MGHRA, CDR2 YSYEKL. Here the CDR3 DNA reads TGCGCCAGCAGCCAAGATGGACAGGGGTACAATGAGCAGTTCTTC. This translates into CASSQDGQGYNEQFF.

The chain carries TRBV6-2 or TRBV6-3 and TRBJ2-7; D might be TRBD2 (6 bases). The CDR3 sequence is 15 residues long. Germline V gene sequence: CDR1 MNHEY, CDR2 SVGEGT. The CDR3 sequence: CAITENLGLRYEQYF. Here the CDR3 DNA reads TGTGCTATCACTGAGAACCTGGGACTCCGCTACGAGCAGTACTTC.

Worth noting for this clonotype: This may arise from a read error, as a much more abundant clone is one base away. This chain uses TRBV20-1 with TRBJ2-3, with D possibly TRBD1 on 5 matching bases. The germline gives CDR1 DFQATT, CDR2 SNEGSKA (reference sequence). The CDR3 is 14 residues long. CDR3: CGARPTANTDTQYF. CDR3 bases: TGCGGTGCTAGACCGACAGCAAACACAGATACGCAGTATTTT.

This clonotype was picked up a small number of times. The V call is TRBV7-2, the J call TRBJ2-3, with D uncertain. CDR3 length: 14 amino acids. V lost 4 bases and J 6 bases, leaving 14 bases between the germline ends. In germline, CDR1 is SGHTA, CDR2 FQGNSA. The CDR3 region has the DNA TGTGCCAGCAGCTCGACGTCTGGTAGGGATACGCAGTATTTT. This sequence encodes CASSSTSGRDTQYF.

This clonotype was observed a handful of times. The chain joins TRBV12-3 or TRBV12-4 to TRBJ2-3, with TRBD1 identical over 9 bases. The CDR3 sequence is 15 residues long. V lost 10 bases and J lost 5; bases outside the gene matches: 13. CDR3 sequence (DNA): TGTGCCACCAGCCCGGGACAGGGAAGAAGAGATACGCAGTATTTT. It specifies CATSPGQGRRDTQYF.

About this clonotype itself: A much larger clonotype is one base distant, so this may be a read error. The rearrangement joins TRBV6-6 to TRBJ2-5; weak D call: TRBD1 (6 bases). Germline CDR1 reads MNHNY; CDR2 reads SVGAGI (reference sequence). The CDR3 extends over 14 amino acids. Trimming cost V 6 bases and J 2 bases, with 13 bases left between them. The CDR3 is CASRLGQLQETQYF. The CDR3 region has the DNA TGTGCCAGCAGGCTCGGACAGCTTCAAGAGACCCAGTACTTC.

About this clonotype itself: A much larger clone differs from this one at a single base, so this may be a read error. The chain uses TRBV27 and TRBJ2-7, with D possibly TRBD1 on 6 matching bases. V was cut by 4 bases and J by 2 bases, with 15 bases left in between. Germline loops: CDR1 MNHEY, CDR2 SMNVEV (reference sequence). The CDR3 sequence is 15 residues long. CDR3 DNA: TGTGCCAGCAGTTCAAAAGCGACAGGTACCTACGAGCAGTACTTC. Translation: CASSSKATGTYEQYF.

Concerning this clonotype: This may be a read error, as it is one base from a much larger clone. The gene calls are TRBV4-2 and TRBJ1-1, with 7 positions matching TRBD1. V was pared by 6 bases and J by 11 bases, with 21 bases of the junction left unmatched. CDR3 length equals 16 residues. Germline-derived CDR1 and CDR2 are LGHNA and YNFKEQ. DNA for the CDR3: TGTGCCAGCAGGCAACGACAGGGTGAAGGGTGGTCCTGGGCTTTCTTT. Translated, it gives CASRQRQGEGWSWAFF.

CDR3 sequence (DNA): TGTGCCAGCAGCCCCGGGATTGGGCTGAACACTGAAGCTTTCTTT. As protein: CASSPGIGLNTEAFF. This chain uses TRBV5-5 with TRBJ1-1; no clear D gene. The CDR3 covers 15 residues. V was shortened by 4 bases and J by 0 bases, with 13 bases between the two germline ends. Germline CDR1 SGHKS, CDR2 YYEKEE (reference sequence).

Remarks on this clonotype: A much larger clone lies a single base off, so this may be a read error. The chain joins TRBV6-1 to TRBJ2-7; perhaps D is TRBD1 or TRBD2 (5 bases each). Trimming removed 11 bases at V and 1 base at J, with 15 bases between. Germline V gene sequence: CDR1 MNHNS, CDR2 SASEGT. The length of the CDR3 is 13 residues. Here the CDR3 reads CAGNQGPSYEQYF. The CDR3 DNA sequence: TGTGCCGGCAATCAGGGACCATCCTACGAGCAGTACTTC.

Concerning this clonotype: A much larger clone lies one base from this, so it may be a read error. This rearrangement joins TRBV20-1 to TRBJ2-7; D ambiguous. The CDR3 is 14 amino acids. V lost 0 bases to trimming and J lost 0 bases, with 9 bases between them. Per the germline V gene, CDR1 is DFQATT and CDR2 is SNEGSKA (reference sequence). As DNA, the CDR3 is TGCAGTGCTAGAGAGACGAGCTTCTCCTACGAGCAGTACTTC. Translated, it gives CSARETSFSYEQYF.

The chain uses TRBV11-2 and TRBJ2-5; the D gene is possibly TRBD2 (5 bases). The CDR3 covers 13 residues. With 2 bases removed from V and 7 bases from J, the gap between germline ends came to 11 bases. Germline V lookup: CDR1 SGHAT, CDR2 FQNNGV. The CDR3 DNA is TGTGCCAGCAGCTTAACATTCAGCGGGACCCAGTACTTC. Its translation: CASSLTFSGTQYF.

The chain couples TRBV12-3 or TRBV12-4 to TRBJ1-1, with 8 positions matching TRBD1. The CDR3 is made up of 16 amino acids. Losses at the gene ends were 6 bases for V and 0 bases for J; bases not matched to a gene: 9. CDR3 sequence (DNA): TGTGCCAGCAGGAGGGACAGGCTAGGAGTGAACACTGAAGCTTTCTTT. This encodes CASRRDRLGVNTEAFF.

Ten or more counts support this clonotype. The rearrangement joins TRBV20-1 to TRBJ2-1; no definite D call. CDR1 is DFQATT and CDR2 is SNEGSKA in the germline V gene (reference sequence). Trimming shortened V by 2 bases and J by 4 bases, and 3 bases separated the two germline ends. The CDR3 contains 11 residues. The CDR3: CSARLYNEQFF. The CDR3 DNA reads as TGCAGTGCTAGACTTTACAATGAGCAGTTCTTC.